This TCR beta chain was observed in a study of T cells in Graves' hyperthyroidism and ophthalmopathy (dated by TCRdb to the late 2010s). For the study in its entirety: Peripheral blood samples were taken at the time of initial diagnosis, prior to any treatment. TCR V-J signatures able to tell the groups apart were searched for in a discovery cohort of 90 to 100 patients, of whom 43 had Graves' ophthalmopathy and roughly 59 had stable Graves' hyperthyroidism. Whether ophthalmopathy could be predicted prospectively was tested in an independent validation cohort made up of roughly 19 hyperthyroidism patients plus 17 patients who later progressed to ophthalmopathy. The 100 discovery patients were randomly split 7:3 into training and test sets. In addition, the study compared T-cell repertoires in thyroid tissue and in blood from about six Graves' hyperthyroidism patients. After sampling, hyperthyroidism patients received methimazole starting at 30 mg daily, and ophthalmopathy patients received high-dose intravenous methylprednisolone. TCR Vbeta CDR3 sequencing of around 130 peripheral blood samples (over 40 ophthalmopathy, over 70 hyperthyroidism and some 17 progressor patients) is reported in the paper. Findings and caveats that apply to the study as a whole: A model built on a 13 V-J signature distinguished ophthalmopathy from stable hyperthyroidism, reaching around 87% sensitivity and about 81% specificity in cross-validation and 80%/75% in testing. In validation, progression to ophthalmopathy was predicted by the model with 70% to 71% sensitivity and 72.22% specificity, a median of roughly 6 months before onset. Most expanded thyroid clonotypes (frequency above 0.001) were also detected in blood, a finding suggesting that blood repertoires may reflect thyroid immune responses. Sample size was not statistically predetermined, and investigators were not blinded to group allocation.

A patient counted as having stable Graves' hyperthyroidism if no progression to ophthalmopathy occurred over 18 months of follow-up. Hyperthyroidism patients were aged 18 to 65 years and newly diagnosed, with disease duration of less than 2 months. Patients with uncontrolled infections, other autoimmune diseases, pregnancy or lactation were excluded. Clinical symptoms, serum thyroxine and TRAb, thyroid ultrasound, and orbital computed tomography formed the basis for the diagnoses. PBMCs were isolated from roughly 10 ml of fresh peripheral blood by Ficoll-Paque density gradient centrifugation. Total RNA was extracted using Trizol reagent, and RNA quality was assessed on an Agilent 2100 Bioanalyzer. The germline V gene sets CDR1 to SGHTA and CDR2 to FQGNSA. Spanning cysteine to phenylalanine, the CDR3 consists of 12 amino acids. The sequence is cut down to CDR3 DNA, 36 bases in frame from base 1. Trimming takes 4 bases from V and 4 bases from J, and the germline ends sit 7 bases apart.

In its sample, this clonotype was seen many times. There is no known antigen for this receptor. The input lacks base qualities; no much larger clone sits a single base away. TCR beta CDR3 regions were amplified from RNA transcripts. For the first round of RT-PCR on the TCR CDR3, the HTBI primer set was used together with the Qiagen OneStep RT-PCR kit. Libraries were constructed in a second round of multiplex PCR, after which size selection and purification were performed. Paired-end sequencing of the libraries was performed with 100 bp reads on an Illumina HiSeq2000. Turning to the authors' computational methods: Raw data were processed with SOAPnuke, discarding reads with adapters, uncalled bases, mean Phred below 15, or no exact constant-primer or identifier match. COPE v1.2.5 was used to merge high-quality paired reads, and clonotypes were defined as unique nucleotide sequences. Clonotypes were aligned to IMGT TRBV, TRBD and TRBJ reference segments using MiTCR v1.1. Analysis was restricted to V-J combinations with a frequency above 0.0001, which covered 99% to 99.2% of repertoires. A TCS score was defined as the ratio of F50 (clonal expansion) to E x V (chaos), with BLOSUM62-based TCRdist applied between CDR3 peptides within each V-J. Welch's t-statistics and random forest reduced roughly 530 V-J features to about 13, which were used in a naive Bayes classifier (R e1071). TCRdb reanalyzed the raw reads on its own, using fastp at Q25 for trimming and MiXCR for clone calling, and kept in-frame beta chains. A single entry per CDR3 protein holds the most common genes and DNA from its merged rows. TCRdb's processing, not the study's, gives the V and J calls here. This sample comprises 300,000 or so distinct CDR3 sequences, about 21% of them detected only once. The biggest ten clones account for around half of the sample.

The material sequenced was blood. The clonotype originates from a woman aged 45 to 65 with Graves' hyperthyroidism. This chain is built from TRBV7-2 and TRBJ1-2; too little of a D gene remains to name it. The nucleotide sequence is given as TGTGCCAGCAGCTCGACGGGCTATGGCTACACCTTC. This sequence encodes CASSSTGYGYTF.